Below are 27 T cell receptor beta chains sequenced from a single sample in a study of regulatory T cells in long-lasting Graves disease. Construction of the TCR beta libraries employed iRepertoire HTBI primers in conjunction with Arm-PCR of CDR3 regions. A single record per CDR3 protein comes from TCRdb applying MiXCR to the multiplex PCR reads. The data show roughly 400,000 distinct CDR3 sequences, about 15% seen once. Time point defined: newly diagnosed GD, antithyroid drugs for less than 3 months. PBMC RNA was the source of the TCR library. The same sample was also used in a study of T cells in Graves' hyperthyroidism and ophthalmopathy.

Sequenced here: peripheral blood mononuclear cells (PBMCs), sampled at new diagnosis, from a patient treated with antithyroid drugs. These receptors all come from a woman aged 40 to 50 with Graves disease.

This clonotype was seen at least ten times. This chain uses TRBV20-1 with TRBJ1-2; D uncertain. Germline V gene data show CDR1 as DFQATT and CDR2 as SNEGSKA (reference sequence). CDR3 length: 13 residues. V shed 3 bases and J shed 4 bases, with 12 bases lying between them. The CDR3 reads CSASIDISYGYTF. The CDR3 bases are TGCAGTGCTAGTATAGACATCAGCTATGGCTACACCTTC.

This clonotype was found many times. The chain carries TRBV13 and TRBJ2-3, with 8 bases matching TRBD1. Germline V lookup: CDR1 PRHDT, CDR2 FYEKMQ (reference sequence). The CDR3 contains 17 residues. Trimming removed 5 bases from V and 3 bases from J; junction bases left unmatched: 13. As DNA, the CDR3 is TGTGCCAGCAGCGTCAGGGGGCGGGACCCGCTGACAGATACGCAGTATTTT. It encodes CASSVRGRDPLTDTQYF.

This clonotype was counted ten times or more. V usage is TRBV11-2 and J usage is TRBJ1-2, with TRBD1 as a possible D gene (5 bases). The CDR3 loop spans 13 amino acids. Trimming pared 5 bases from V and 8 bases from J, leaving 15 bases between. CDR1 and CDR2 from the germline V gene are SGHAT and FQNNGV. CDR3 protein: CASSPPGGGGYTF. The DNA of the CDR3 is TGTGCCAGCAGCCCGCCGGGTGGGGGAGGCTACACCTTC.

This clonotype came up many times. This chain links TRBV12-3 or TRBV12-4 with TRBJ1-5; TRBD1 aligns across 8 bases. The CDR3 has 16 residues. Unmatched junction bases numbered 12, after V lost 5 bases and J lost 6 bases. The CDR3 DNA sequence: TGTGCCAGCAGTCCCGGGCTGGGACAGGAGGGTCAGCCCCAGCATTTT. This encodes CASSPGLGQEGQPQHF.

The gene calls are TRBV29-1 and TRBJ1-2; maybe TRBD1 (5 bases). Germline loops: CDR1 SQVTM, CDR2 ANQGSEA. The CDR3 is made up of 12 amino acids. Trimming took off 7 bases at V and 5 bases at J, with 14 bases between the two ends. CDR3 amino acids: CSAGTQGYGYTF. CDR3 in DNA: TGCAGCGCCGGGACCCAGGGATATGGCTACACCTTC.

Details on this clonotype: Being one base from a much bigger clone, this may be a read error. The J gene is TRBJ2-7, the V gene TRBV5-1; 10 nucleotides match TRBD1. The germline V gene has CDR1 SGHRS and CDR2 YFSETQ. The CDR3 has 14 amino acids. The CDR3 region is CASSTTGGSLEHYF. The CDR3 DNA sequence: TGCGCCAGCAGCACGACAGGGGGCTCTCTCGAGCATTACTTC.

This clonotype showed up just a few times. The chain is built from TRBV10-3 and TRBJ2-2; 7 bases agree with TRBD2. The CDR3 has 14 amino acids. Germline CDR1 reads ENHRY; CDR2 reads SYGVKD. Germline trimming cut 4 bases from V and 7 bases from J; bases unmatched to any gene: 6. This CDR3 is CAISGGLADGELFF. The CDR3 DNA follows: TGTGCCATCAGTGGTGGGCTAGCGGACGGGGAGCTGTTTTTT.

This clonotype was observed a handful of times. The CDR3 coding sequence is TGTGCCAGCAGCTGGCCTGGACAGGGAAGGGACTACAATGAGCAGTTCTTC. Encoded protein: CASSWPGQGRDYNEQFF. The chain joins TRBV5-6 to TRBJ2-1; 8 bases are shared with TRBD1. This CDR3 spans 17 amino acids. Germline V lookup: CDR1 SGHDT, CDR2 YYEEEE. V lost 3 bases to trimming and J lost 3 bases; unmatched junction nucleotides: 11.

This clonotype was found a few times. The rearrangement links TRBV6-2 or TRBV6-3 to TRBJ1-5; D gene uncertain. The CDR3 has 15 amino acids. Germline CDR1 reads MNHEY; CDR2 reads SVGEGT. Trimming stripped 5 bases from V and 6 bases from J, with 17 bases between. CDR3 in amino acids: CASSEAWQRSQPQHF. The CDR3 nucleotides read TGTGCCAGCAGTGAAGCGTGGCAGAGGAGTCAGCCCCAGCATTTT.

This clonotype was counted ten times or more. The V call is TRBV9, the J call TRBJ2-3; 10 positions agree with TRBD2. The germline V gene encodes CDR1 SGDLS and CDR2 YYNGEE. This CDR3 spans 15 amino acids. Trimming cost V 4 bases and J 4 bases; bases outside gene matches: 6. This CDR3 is CASSSGRAPSDTQYF. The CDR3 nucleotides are TGTGCCAGCAGCAGCGGGAGGGCCCCCTCAGATACGCAGTATTTT.

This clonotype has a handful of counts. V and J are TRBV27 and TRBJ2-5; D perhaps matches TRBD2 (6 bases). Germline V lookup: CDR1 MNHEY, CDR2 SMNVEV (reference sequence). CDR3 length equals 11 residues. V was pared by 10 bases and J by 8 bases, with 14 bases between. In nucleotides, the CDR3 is TGTGCCACCTCCTTCGGGGGAACCCAGTACTTC. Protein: CATSFGGTQYF.

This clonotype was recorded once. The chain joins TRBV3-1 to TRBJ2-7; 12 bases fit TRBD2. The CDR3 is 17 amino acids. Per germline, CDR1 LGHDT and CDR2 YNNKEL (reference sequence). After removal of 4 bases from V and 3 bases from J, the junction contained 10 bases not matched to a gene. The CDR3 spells CASSPKQGLAGFYEQYF. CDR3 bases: TGTGCCAGCAGCCCTAAGCAGGGACTAGCGGGTTTCTACGAGCAGTACTTC.

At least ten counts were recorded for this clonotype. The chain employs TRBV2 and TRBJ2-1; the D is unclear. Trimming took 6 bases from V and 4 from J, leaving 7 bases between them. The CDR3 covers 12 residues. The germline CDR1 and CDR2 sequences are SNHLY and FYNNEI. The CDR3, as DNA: TGTGCCAGCAGATGGGTTTACAATGAGCAGTTCTTC. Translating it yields CASRWVYNEQFF.

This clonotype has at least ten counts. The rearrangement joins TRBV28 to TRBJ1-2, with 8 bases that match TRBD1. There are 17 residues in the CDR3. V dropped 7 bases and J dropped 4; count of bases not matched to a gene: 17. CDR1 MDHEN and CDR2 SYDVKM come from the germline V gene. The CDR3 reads CASNIRGPEGYFYGYTF. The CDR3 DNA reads TGTGCCAGCAACATCAGGGGGCCTGAGGGGTATTTCTATGGCTACACCTTC.

CDR3 bases: TGCAGTGCTAGAGAACAGGGGAAGAAAGCCAATCAGCCCCAGCATTTT. The encoded protein is CSAREQGKKANQPQHF. The chain links TRBV20-1 to TRBJ1-5, with 7 nucleotides matching TRBD1. Germline V gives CDR1 DFQATT, CDR2 SNEGSKA (reference sequence). The trim removed 0 bases at V and 3 bases at J, leaving 8 bases unmatched. CDR3 size: 16 residues.

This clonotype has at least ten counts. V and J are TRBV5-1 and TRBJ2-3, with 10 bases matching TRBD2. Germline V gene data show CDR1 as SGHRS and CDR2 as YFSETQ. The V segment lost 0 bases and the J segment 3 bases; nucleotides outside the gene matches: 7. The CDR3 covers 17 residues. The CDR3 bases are TGCGCCAGCAGCTTGGAATTGCTAGCGGGAGCGACAGATACGCAGTATTTT. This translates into CASSLELLAGATDTQYF.

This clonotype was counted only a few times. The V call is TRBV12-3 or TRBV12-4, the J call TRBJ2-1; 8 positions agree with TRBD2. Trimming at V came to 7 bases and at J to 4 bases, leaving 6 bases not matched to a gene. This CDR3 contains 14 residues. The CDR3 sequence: CASTYREGYNEQFF. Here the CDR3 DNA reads TGTGCCAGCACTTATCGGGAGGGTTACAATGAGCAGTTCTTC.

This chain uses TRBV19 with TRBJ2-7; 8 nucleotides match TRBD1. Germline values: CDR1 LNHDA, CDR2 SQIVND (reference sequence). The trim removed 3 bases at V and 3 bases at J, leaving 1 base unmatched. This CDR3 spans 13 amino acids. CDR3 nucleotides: TGTGCCAGTAGTATCGGGACAGGCTACGAGCAGTACTTC. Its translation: CASSIGTGYEQYF.

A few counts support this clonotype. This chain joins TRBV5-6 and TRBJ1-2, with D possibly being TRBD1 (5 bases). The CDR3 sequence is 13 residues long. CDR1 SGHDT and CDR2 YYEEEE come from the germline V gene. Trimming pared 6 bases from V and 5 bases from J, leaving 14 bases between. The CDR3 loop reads CASIPRGGYGYTF. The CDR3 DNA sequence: TGTGCCAGCATCCCCCGGGGGGGGTATGGCTACACCTTC.

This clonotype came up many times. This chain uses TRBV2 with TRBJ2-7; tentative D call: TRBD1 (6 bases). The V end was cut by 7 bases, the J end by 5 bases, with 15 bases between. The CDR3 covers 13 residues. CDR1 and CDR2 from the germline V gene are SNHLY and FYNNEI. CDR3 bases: TGTGCCAGCATAAGAGAGGGGGTCGACGAGCAGTACTTC. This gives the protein CASIREGVDEQYF.

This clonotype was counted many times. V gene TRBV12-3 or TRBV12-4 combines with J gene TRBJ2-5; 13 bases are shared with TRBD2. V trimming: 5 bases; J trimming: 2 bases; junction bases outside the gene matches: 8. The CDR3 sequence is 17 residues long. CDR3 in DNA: TGTGCCAGCAGTCTGATGCCGGGACTAGCGGGGCAAGAGACCCAGTACTTC. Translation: CASSLMPGLAGQETQYF.

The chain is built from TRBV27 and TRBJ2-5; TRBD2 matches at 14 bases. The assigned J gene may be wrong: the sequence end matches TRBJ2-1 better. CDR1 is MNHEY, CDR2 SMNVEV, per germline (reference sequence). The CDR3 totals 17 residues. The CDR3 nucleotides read TGTGCCAGCAGTTTATCGGGGGCGACTAGCGGGAGGGATGAGCAGTTCTTC. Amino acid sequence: CASSLSGATSGRDEQFF.

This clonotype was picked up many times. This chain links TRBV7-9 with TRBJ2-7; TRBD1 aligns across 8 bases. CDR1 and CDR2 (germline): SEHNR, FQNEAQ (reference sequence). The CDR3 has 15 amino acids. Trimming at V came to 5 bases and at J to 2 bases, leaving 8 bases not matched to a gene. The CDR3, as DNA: TGTGCCAGCAGCCCCGACAGGGGTGTTGCCTACGAGCAGTACTTC. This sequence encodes CASSPDRGVAYEQYF.

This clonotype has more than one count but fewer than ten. For the CDR3, the DNA is TGTGCCAGCAGCCCGAAACCTTGGGTAACTGGGGCCAACGTCCTGACTTTC. It codes for CASSPKPWVTGANVLTF. The chain has TRBV7-9 and TRBJ2-6; D not resolved. Trimming took off 5 bases at V and 2 bases at J, with 16 bases between the two ends. The CDR3 spans 17 residues. Per the germline V gene, CDR1 is SEHNR and CDR2 is FQNEAQ (reference sequence).

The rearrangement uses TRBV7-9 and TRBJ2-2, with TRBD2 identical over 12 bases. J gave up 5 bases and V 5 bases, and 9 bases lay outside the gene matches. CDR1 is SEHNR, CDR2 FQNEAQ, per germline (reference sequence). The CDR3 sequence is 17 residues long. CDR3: CASSEPSGRAFTGELFF. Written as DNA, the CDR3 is TGTGCCAGCAGCGAACCTAGCGGGAGGGCCTTTACCGGGGAGCTGTTTTTT.

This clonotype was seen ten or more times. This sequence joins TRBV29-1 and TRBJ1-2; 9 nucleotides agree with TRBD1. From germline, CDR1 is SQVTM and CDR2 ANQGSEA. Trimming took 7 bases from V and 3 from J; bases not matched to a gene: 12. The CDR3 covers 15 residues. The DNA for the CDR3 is TGCAGCGGCAGAGTACAGGGGGCGCGGGACTATGGCTACACCTTC. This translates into CSGRVQGARDYGYTF.

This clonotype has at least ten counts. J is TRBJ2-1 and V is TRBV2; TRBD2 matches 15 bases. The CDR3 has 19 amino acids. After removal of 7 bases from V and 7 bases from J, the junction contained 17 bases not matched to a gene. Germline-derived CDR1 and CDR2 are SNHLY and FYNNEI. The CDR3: CASTSTGLAGGRAVNEQFF. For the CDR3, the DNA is TGTGCCAGCACTTCGACGGGACTAGCGGGAGGTCGTGCGGTAAATGAGCAGTTCTTC. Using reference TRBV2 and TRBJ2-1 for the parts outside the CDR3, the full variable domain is EPEVTQTPSHQVTQMGQEVILRCVPISNHLYFYWYRQILGQKVEFLVSFYNNEISEKSEIFDDQFSVERPDGSNFTLKIRSTKLEDSAMYFCASTSTGLAGGRAVNEQFFGPGTRLTVL.